The following is a TCR beta chain sequence with its context. What it binds is unknown. This record comes from a study of cytotoxic CD8 clonotypes in ibrutinib-treated CLL. Background on the study: Responses: approximately 25 partial, 2 complete; after median around 70 months, around 15 stayed remitted, 12 progressed. Response samples were taken after a median of approximately 11 months on treatment, range 6 to 36. Study-wide results and caveats: Sustained-remission patients were sampled at one set of times and progressing patients at different ones. Public clonotypes, rarely seen, contracted or held steady on treatment.

Trimming removed 1 base at V and 1 base at J, with 11 bases between. Germline V gene sequence: CDR1 SGHDT, CDR2 YYEEEE. CDR3 length equals 15 residues. The method was immunoSEQ multiplex PCR; TCRdb's version includes in-frame clones alone and lacks a portion of them. The repertoire holds about 50,000 clones, with roughly 50% as singletons. The chain links TRBV5-6 to TRBJ1-1; weak D call: TRBD1 (6 bases). This clonotype originated in a human donor with chronic lymphocytic leukemia. Source: PBMCs, taken after 12 months of ibrutinib treatment. The CDR3 coding sequence is TGTGCCAGCAGCTTGCTTGGGACACCGAACACTGAAGCTTTCTTT. This sequence encodes CASSLLGTPNTEAFF. The full variable domain, rest sourced from reference TRBV5-6 and TRBJ1-1, is DAGVTQSPTHLIKTRGQQVTLRCSPKSGHDTVSWYQQALGQGPQFIFQYYEEEERQRGNFPDRFSGHQFPNYSSELNVNALLLGDSALYLCASSLLGTPNTEAFFGQGTRLTVV.